The 28 T cell receptor beta chains in this list originate from one sample, sequenced in a study of cytomegalovirus exposure and HLA in healthy donors. PCR primers comprised 60 Vbeta and 13 Jbeta primers. The assay was immunoSEQ multiplex PCR, and TCRdb's table has in-frame clones only and misses some. Counted here are 120,000 or so clones, 79% occurring once; the ten biggest clones make up 2%. Sequencing input: PBMCs. These receptors were collected from a man between 18 and 35 years old in good health and CMV-seronegative.

The J gene is TRBJ1-5, the V gene TRBV27; perhaps TRBD1 as D (5 bases). Trimming shortened V by 6 bases and J by 0 bases, and 12 bases separated the two germline ends. The V gene's germline CDR1 is MNHEY and CDR2 SMNVEV (reference sequence). This CDR3 spans 15 amino acids. The chain's CDR3 is CASRGDLTSNQPQHF. In DNA form, the CDR3 reads TGTGCCAGCAGGGGGGACTTAACTAGCAATCAGCCCCAGCATTTT.

Remarks on this clone: The CDR3 does not close with the conserved phenylalanine or tryptophan, likely indicating a read error. The rearrangement joins TRBV13 to TRBJ2-7; 12 bases are a match to TRBD2. Unmatched junction bases numbered 5, after V lost 5 bases and J lost 3 bases. This CDR3 region has 15 residues. Germline V CDR1 and CDR2: PRHDT, FYEKMQ (reference sequence). CDR3: CASSPTTSGSYEQYL. The CDR3 DNA follows: TGTGCCAGCAGCCCCACGACTAGCGGGAGCTACGAGCAGTACCTC.

This chain connects TRBV18 to TRBJ1-3; 10 bases line up with TRBD1. V gave up 3 bases and J gave up 0 bases; unmatched junction bases: 8. The CDR3 totals 18 residues. CDR1 is KGHSH, CDR2 LQKENI, per germline. The CDR3, as DNA: TGTGCCAGCTCACCCTCCGTAGGACAGGGGGACTCTGGAAACACCATATATTTT. It encodes CASSPSVGQGDSGNTIYF.

The DNA for the CDR3 is TGTGCCAGCAGCCGGGGGGGGTTGACTGAAGCTTTCTTT. Translating gives CASSRGGLTEAFF. The rearrangement uses TRBV5-4 and TRBJ1-1; maybe TRBD1 (5 bases). This CDR3 comprises 13 residues. The V end lost 4 bases, the J end lost 5 bases, and 12 bases lay between the germline ends. Germline V lookup: CDR1 SGHNT, CDR2 YYREEE (reference sequence). The full variable domain, with the rest looked up from reference TRBV5-4 and TRBJ1-1, is ETGVTQSPTHLIKTRGQQVTLRCSSQSGHNTVSWYQQALGQGPQFIFQYYREEENGRGNFPPRFSGLQFPNYSSELNVNALELDDSALYLCASSRGGLTEAFFGQGTRLTVV.

This clone occurred once. The chain combines TRBV5-4 with TRBJ2-1; TRBD2 agrees at 16 bases. Germline V gene sequence: CDR1 SGHNT, CDR2 YYREEE (reference sequence). V lost 2 bases and J lost 12; bases outside the gene matches: 11. This CDR3 spans 17 amino acids. This CDR3 is CASSLQIGTSGRAMQFF. The CDR3, as DNA: TGTGCCAGCAGCTTACAGATCGGGACTAGCGGGAGGGCCATGCAGTTCTTC. Full variable domain (rest looked up from reference TRBV5-4 and TRBJ2-1): ETGVTQSPTHLIKTRGQQVTLRCSSQSGHNTVSWYQQALGQGPQFIFQYYREEENGRGNFPPRFSGLQFPNYSSELNVNALELDDSALYLCASSLQIGTSGRAMQFFGPGTRLTVL.

The chain joins TRBV5-1 to TRBJ2-5; TRBD2 aligns across 13 bases. The J call could be wrong; TRBJ2-7 is a better fit for the DNA end. From germline, CDR1 is SGHRS and CDR2 YFSETQ. The CDR3 runs 16 residues. CDR3 sequence reads: CASSFSLAGGTYEQYF. The CDR3 DNA reads as TGCGCCAGCAGCTTTTCACTAGCGGGAGGGACCTACGAGCAGTACTTC.

The J gene is TRBJ2-1, the V gene TRBV5-1; unclear D gene. Germline values: CDR1 SGHRS, CDR2 YFSETQ. V was cut by 3 bases and J by 4 bases, with 14 bases left in between. This CDR3 spans 15 amino acids. DNA for the CDR3: TGCGCCAGCAGCTCCCCTAGATCTCCTTACAATGAGCAGTTCTTC. This translates into CASSSPRSPYNEQFF. The full variable domain, its missing parts supplied by reference TRBV5-1 and TRBJ2-1, is KAGVTQTPRYLIKTRGQQVTLSCSPISGHRSVSWYQQTPGQGLQFLFEYFSETQRNKGNFPGRFSGRQFSNSRSEMNVSTLELGDSALYLCASSSPRSPYNEQFFGPGTRLTVL.

This chain joins TRBV6-1 and TRBJ2-7; TRBD1 agrees at 8 bases. V shed 7 bases, J shed 2 bases, and the junction held 7 bases outside the gene matches. There are 14 residues in the CDR3. Germline values: CDR1 MNHNS, CDR2 SASEGT. Here the CDR3 reads CASIGTGATYEQYV. The CDR3 nucleotides read TGTGCCAGCATAGGGACAGGCGCTACCTACGAGCAGTACGTC.

This clone was counted a single time. This rearrangement joins TRBV7-9 to TRBJ2-5; possibly TRBD2 for D (6 bases). Germline CDR1 SEHNR, CDR2 FQNEAQ (reference sequence). The CDR3 has 15 residues. Trimming cost V 4 bases and J 2 bases, with 14 bases left between them. The CDR3 region is CASSSGDSAQETQYF. Written as DNA, the CDR3 is TGTGCCAGCAGCTCGGGGGACTCAGCTCAAGAGACCCAGTACTTC.

The V and J genes are TRBV27 and TRBJ1-5; D gene unclear. Trimming cost V 3 bases and J 0 bases, with 9 bases left between them. In germline, CDR1 is MNHEY, CDR2 SMNVEV (reference sequence). This CDR3 has 15 amino acids. The CDR3 nucleotides read TGTGCCAGCAGTTTCTTCGGGAGTAGCAATCAGCCCCAGCATTTT. Translated, it gives CASSFFGSSNQPQHF.

This chain connects TRBV7-9 to TRBJ2-2, with 7 bases matching TRBD2. V shed 3 bases, J shed 5 bases, and the junction held 9 bases outside the gene matches. The CDR3 spans 16 residues. Germline V gene data show CDR1 as SEHNR and CDR2 as FQNEAQ (reference sequence). In DNA form, the CDR3 reads TGTGCCAGCAGCTTGCGGGGGAATAGAGCGACCGGGGAGCTGTTTTTT. Translating gives CASSLRGNRATGELFF.

This chain connects TRBV10-3 to TRBJ2-3; 7 nucleotides agree with TRBD2. V shed 0 bases and J 2 bases; nucleotides not matched to a gene: 8. The CDR3 is 17 residues long. Germline CDR1 reads ENHRY; CDR2 reads SYGVKD. Here the CDR3 reads CAISESGRGSITDTQYF. The CDR3 bases are TGTGCCATCAGTGAGTCAGGGAGGGGTTCCATCACAGATACGCAGTATTTT.

This chain connects TRBV29-1 to TRBJ2-1; 8 nucleotides match TRBD2. V shed 4 bases and J 4 bases; nucleotides not matched to a gene: 6. CDR3 length: 14 residues. Germline lookup yields CDR1 SQVTM and CDR2 ANQGSEA. CDR3 protein: CSVAGRANYNEQFF. In nucleotides, the CDR3 is TGCAGCGTTGCCGGGAGGGCCAATTACAATGAGCAGTTCTTC.

V is TRBV7-9 and J is TRBJ2-5; weak D call: TRBD2 (5 bases). The J call may be faulty, since TRBJ2-7 better matches the DNA end. Germline V CDR1 and CDR2: SEHNR, FQNEAQ (reference sequence). The CDR3 contains 16 residues. CDR3 nucleotide sequence: TGTGCCAGCAGCTTAGGTTTTGGTCGGGATTCCTACGAGCAGTACTTC. Amino acids: CASSLGFGRDSYEQYF.

This clone was recorded a few times. The sample has other DNA sequences that encode this CDR3 too. V usage is TRBV18 and J usage is TRBJ2-5, with no clear D. This CDR3 has 11 residues. Germline-derived CDR1 and CDR2 are KGHSH and LQKENI. Trimming removed 3 bases from V and 5 bases from J, with 4 bases in between. CDR3 protein: CASSPEETQYF. The DNA for the CDR3 is TGTGCCAGCTCACCGGAGGAGACCCAGTACTTC. Full variable domain (remainder filled in from reference TRBV18 and TRBJ2-5): NAGVMQNPRHLVRRRGQEARLRCSPMKGHSHVYWYRQLPEEGLKFMVYLQKENIIDESGMPKERFSAEFPKEGPSILRIQQVVRGDSAAYFCASSPEETQYFGPGTRLLVL.

CDR3 in DNA: TGTGCCAGCAGCCGTCAGCGGGAATTCTCCTACGAGCAGTACTTC. It yields the protein CASSRQREFSYEQYF. The V gene is TRBV28, the J gene TRBJ2-7; 7 bases match TRBD2. J was trimmed by 0 bases and V by 6 bases; bases with no gene match: 8. Germline V gene data show CDR1 as MDHEN and CDR2 as SYDVKM. The CDR3 loop spans 15 amino acids.

The chain is built from TRBV6-1 and TRBJ1-2, with 10 bases aligning to TRBD1. After removal of 4 bases from V and 8 bases from J, the junction contained 7 bases not matched to a gene. This CDR3 contains 14 residues. CDR1 MNHNS and CDR2 SASEGT come from the germline V gene. CDR3 loop: CASSGETGGDGYTF. The DNA for the CDR3 is TGTGCCAGCAGTGGAGAGACAGGGGGCGACGGCTACACCTTC.

CDR3 loop: CASSLPARDKAEKLFF. The CDR3 nucleotides are TGTGCCAGCTCACTCCCCGCGAGGGATAAGGCTGAAAAACTGTTTTTT. The chain has TRBV18 and TRBJ1-4; D unclear. This CDR3 spans 16 amino acids. Germline values: CDR1 KGHSH, CDR2 LQKENI. Trimming took off 4 bases at V and 7 bases at J, with 19 bases between the two ends.

This clone was found a few times. The chain employs TRBV9 and TRBJ1-1; D is possibly TRBD1 (6 bases). The V gene's germline CDR1 is SGDLS and CDR2 YYNGEE. V shed 4 bases and J shed 4 bases, with 14 bases lying between them. The CDR3 extends over 14 amino acids. CDR3 in amino acids: CASSQVRGSTEAFF. CDR3 DNA: TGTGCCAGCAGCCAAGTCAGGGGTAGCACTGAAGCTTTCTTT.

The V gene is TRBV28, the J gene TRBJ2-1; D is possibly TRBD1 (6 bases). Germline CDR1 MDHEN, CDR2 SYDVKM. The germline V and J ends were trimmed by 8 bases and 4 bases, with 9 bases remaining between them. This CDR3 is 12 amino acids long. The CDR3 protein is CASGGGYNEQFF. In DNA, the CDR3 is TGTGCCAGCGGGGGCGGGTACAATGAGCAGTTCTTC. The full variable domain, in which reference TRBV28 and TRBJ2-1 provide the parts outside the CDR3, is DVKVTQSSRYLVKRTGEKVFLECVQDMDHENMFWYRQDPGLGLRLIYFSYDVKMKEKGDIPEGYSVSREKKERFSLILESASTNQTSMYLCASGGGYNEQFFGPGTRLTVL.

The J gene is TRBJ1-1, the V gene TRBV10-3, with D tentatively TRBD1 (5 bases). The germline gives CDR1 ENHRY, CDR2 SYGVKD. CDR3 length equals 17 residues. Trimming removed 4 bases from V and 0 bases from J, with 18 bases in between. CDR3 sequence reads: CAISGADKTHMNTEAFF. As DNA, the CDR3 is TGTGCCATCAGTGGCGCGGACAAGACCCACATGAACACTGAAGCTTTCTTT.

This clone was recorded a few times. This chain links TRBV7-3 with TRBJ1-2; 12 nucleotides agree with TRBD1. V lost 1 base to trimming and J lost 4 bases; unmatched junction nucleotides: 7. Germline CDR1 and CDR2: SGHTA and FQGTGA. The CDR3 covers 17 residues. The CDR3 spells CASSLSQGTGGFYGYTF. The CDR3 DNA reads as TGTGCCAGCAGCTTAAGCCAAGGGACAGGGGGCTTCTATGGCTACACCTTC.

This clone was counted a single time. The gene calls are TRBV6-5 and TRBJ1-4, with D possibly TRBD1 on 5 matching bases. Between the trimmed V and J ends, which lost 2 bases and 7 bases, there was a span of 11 bases. Germline-derived CDR1 and CDR2 are MNHEY and SVGAGI. The CDR3 is made up of 14 amino acids. This CDR3 is CASSYPGGGEKLFF. CDR3 DNA: TGTGCCAGCAGTTACCCCGGGGGGGGTGAAAAACTGTTTTTT.

V and J are TRBV5-1 and TRBJ1-1; unclear D gene. Germline-derived CDR1 and CDR2 are SGHRS and YFSETQ. The CDR3 is 14 residues long. Deletions cut 1 base from V and 0 bases from J, with 7 bases between. The CDR3 loop is CASSLTVMNTEAFF. CDR3 nucleotide sequence: TGCGCCAGCAGCTTGACAGTCATGAACACTGAAGCTTTCTTT.

The genes are TRBV11-2 and TRBJ1-6, with D maybe TRBD1 (6 bases). The length of the CDR3 is 13 residues. From germline, CDR1 is SGHAT and CDR2 FQNNGV. Trimming removed 0 bases from V and 9 bases from J, with 6 bases in between. Here the CDR3 reads CASSLDRGSPLHF. As DNA, the CDR3 is TGTGCCAGCAGCTTAGACAGGGGTTCACCCCTCCACTTT.

This clone appeared a few times. The V gene is TRBV11-3, the J gene TRBJ1-1, with D perhaps matching TRBD1 (5 bases). The CDR3 extends over 13 amino acids. Germline CDR1 is SGHNT and CDR2 is YENEEA. Between the trimmed V and J ends, which lost 6 bases and 3 bases, there was a span of 11 bases. CDR3 coding DNA: TGTGCCAGCAGTCTTCAGGGTGACACTGAAGCTTTCTTT. Protein: CASSLQGDTEAFF. Supplemented by reference TRBV11-3 and TRBJ1-1, the full variable domain reads EAGVVQSPRYKIIEKKQPVAFWCNPISGHNTLYWYLQNLGQGPELLIRYENEEAVDDSQLPKDRFSAERLKGVDSTLKIQPAELGDSAVYLCASSLQGDTEAFFGQGTRLTVV.

The V call is TRBV4-2, the J call TRBJ2-3; the D gene is possibly TRBD1 (5 bases). The V gene's germline CDR1 is LGHNA and CDR2 YNFKEQ. V dropped 0 bases and J dropped 0 bases, with 13 bases sitting between them. This CDR3 has 17 residues. CDR3 amino acids: CASSQEGPLSSTDTQYF. Here the CDR3 DNA reads TGTGCCAGCAGCCAAGAGGGGCCGCTCTCTAGCACAGATACGCAGTATTTT.

This clone was detected only a few times. The chain recombines TRBV2 with TRBJ1-4; D not certain. The V gene lost 6 bases and the J gene lost 5 bases, with 13 bases spanning the gap. Germline V gene lookup returns CDR1 SNHLY and CDR2 FYNNEI. The CDR3 has 14 amino acids. Written as DNA, the CDR3 is TGTGCCAGCAGCGGACGGAGCGGGAATGAAAAACTGTTTTTT. It specifies CASSGRSGNEKLFF.